The next 5 T cell receptor beta chains were all read from a single sample in a study of cytotoxic CD8 clonotypes in ibrutinib-treated CLL. Method: immunoSEQ multiplex PCR; TCRdb's copy keeps in-frame clones and lacks some. The profile shows about 140,000 clones, 80% of them singletons. The specimen was PBMCs, collected after 36 months of ibrutinib treatment. These receptors all come from a human donor with chronic lymphocytic leukemia.

This clone was found a few times. In the same sample, other DNA sequences code for this CDR3. The chain carries TRBV30 and TRBJ1-5, with 10 nucleotides matching TRBD1. In germline, CDR1 is GTSNPN, CDR2 SVGIG (reference sequence). Trimming at V came to 3 bases and at J to 6 bases, leaving 5 bases not matched to a gene. The CDR3 contains 14 residues. The CDR3 nucleotides are TGTGCCTGGAGCGCAGGACAGGGGGTTCAGCCCCAGCATTTT. It encodes CAWSAGQGVQPQHF.

V gene TRBV14 combines with J gene TRBJ1-6; D ambiguous. The CDR3 runs to 14 residues. V lost 1 base to trimming and J lost 7 bases, with 8 bases between them. The germline V gene has CDR1 SGHDN and CDR2 FVKESK. Here the CDR3 DNA reads TGTGCCAGCAGCCAAGGGTCCCTAAATTCACCCCTCCACTTT. Translation gives CASSQGSLNSPLHF. The variable domain in full, with the rest retrieved from reference TRBV14 and TRBJ1-6, is EAGVTQFPSHSVIEKGQTVTLRCDPISGHDNLYWYRRVMGKEIKFLLHFVKESKQDESGMPNNRFLAERTGGTYSTLKVQPAELEDSGVYFCASSQGSLNSPLHFGNGTRLTVT.

The chain combines TRBV5-1 with TRBJ2-5, with a possible D match to TRBD1 (6 bases). V was cut by 0 bases and J by 5 bases, with 17 bases left in between. The CDR3 covers 16 residues. The V gene's germline CDR1 is SGHRS and CDR2 YFSETQ. CDR3 residues: CASSLDGGWARETQYF. The CDR3 DNA follows: TGCGCCAGCAGCTTGGATGGGGGCTGGGCGCGGGAGACCCAGTACTTC.

The V gene is TRBV5-1, the J gene TRBJ2-7; 7 bases line up with TRBD2. The CDR3 runs to 16 residues. Germline CDR1 is SGHRS and CDR2 is YFSETQ. Germline trimming cut 1 base from V and 3 bases from J; bases unmatched to any gene: 10. The CDR3 reads CASSLTIGTTLYEQYF. The CDR3 region has the DNA TGCGCCAGCAGCTTGACGATCGGGACTACCCTCTACGAGCAGTACTTC.

This sequence joins TRBV7-9 and TRBJ1-2; TRBD1 matches 8 bases. CDR3 length: 13 residues. V trimming: 6 bases; J trimming: 9 bases; junction bases outside the gene matches: 9. Germline V gene sequence: CDR1 SEHNR, CDR2 FQNEAQ (reference sequence). Written as DNA, the CDR3 is TGTGCCAGCAGGGGGACAGGAGCCTCTCGCTACACCTTC. Translation: CASRGTGASRYTF.